Described below is a single T cell receptor beta chain sequence and its context. The antigen remains undetermined. This may stem from a read error, because a much larger clone lies one nucleotide away. This sample was included in a study of tumor-infiltrating lymphocytes in primary liver carcinoma. Study-level background: All patients, whether men or women, fell within 30 to 69 years of age. The number of productive TCRbeta reads per sample ranged from roughly 3.65 to 8 million and was similar across tissue types. Study conclusions and caveats: A small share of top clones, only about 7.5-25%, was found in all five tumor regions. Paired tumor-adjacent and tumor-blood samples overlapped less than tumor region pairs did.

Bulk tissue was left unsorted, and RNA and DNA were co-extracted from 20-30 mg of it. From approximately 0.5 ug of total RNA, TCR beta-specific cDNA was reverse-transcribed using a constant-region primer. Each TCR beta library was derived from three nested multiplex PCR rounds that employed slightly modified ARM-PCR. A C-beta reverse primer and TRBV1-TRBV30 forward primers served in each of the first two PCR rounds, at about 10 cycles apiece. Each CDR3 protein is one row after TCRdb ran MiXCR on the multiplex PCR reads. The table lists 84,000 or so distinct CDR3 sequences, more than 65% of them singletons. The CDR3 length is 13 residues. The germline V gene has CDR1 GTSNPN and CDR2 SVGIG (reference sequence).

Sequences were obtained from liver tumor tissue from sampling region 1. Subset of the sample: tumor region T1, superior pole. This TCR was recovered from a man aged 40-55 years with primary liver carcinoma and hepatitis B virus infection. The chain uses TRBV30 and TRBJ2-3; D is unresolved. The CDR3 bases are TGTGCCTGGAGTGTTTTAGCCACAGATACGCTGTATTTT. Residues: CAWSVLATDTLYF. Full variable domain (outside the CDR3, taken from reference TRBV30 and TRBJ2-3): SQTIHQWPATLVQPVGSPLSLECTVEGTSNPNLYWYRQAAGRGLQLLFYSVGIGQISSEVPQNLSASRPQDRQFILSSKKLLLSDSGFYLCAWSVLATDTLYFGPGTRLTVL.